The following is a TCR beta chain sequence with its context. The data originate from a study of cytomegalovirus exposure and HLA in healthy donors. The PCR contained 60 Vbeta and 13 Jbeta primers. Clones were read by immunoSEQ multiplex PCR, and TCRdb kept only the in-frame ones, dropping some. The sample consists of around 30,000 clones, about 65% of them appearing once. The specimen sequenced was PBMCs. The clonotype comes from a man between 45 and 60 years old in good health and CMV-seropositive.

The CDR3, as DNA: TGTGCCACCAGCAGAGATCGTAACCTAGCGGGGAGCTCCTACAATGAGCAGTTCTTC. This sequence encodes CATSRDRNLAGSSYNEQFF. V is TRBV15 and J is TRBJ2-1; 9 nucleotides align to TRBD2. J gave up 0 bases and V 0 bases, and 9 bases lay outside the gene matches. Per germline, CDR1 LNHNV and CDR2 YYDKDF (reference sequence). The CDR3 is 19 amino acids.